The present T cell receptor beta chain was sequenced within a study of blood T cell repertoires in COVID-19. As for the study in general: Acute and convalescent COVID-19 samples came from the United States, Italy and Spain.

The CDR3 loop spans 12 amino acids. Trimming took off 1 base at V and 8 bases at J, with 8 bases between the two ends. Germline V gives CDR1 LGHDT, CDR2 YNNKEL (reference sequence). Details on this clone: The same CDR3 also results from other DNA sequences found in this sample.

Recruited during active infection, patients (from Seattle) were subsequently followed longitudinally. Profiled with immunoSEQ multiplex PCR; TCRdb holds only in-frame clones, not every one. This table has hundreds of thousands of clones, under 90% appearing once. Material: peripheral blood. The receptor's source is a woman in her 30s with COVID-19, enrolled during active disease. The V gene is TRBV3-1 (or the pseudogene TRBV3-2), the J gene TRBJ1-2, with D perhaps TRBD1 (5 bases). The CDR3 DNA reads TGTGCCAGCAGCCAAGGGAGGGACGGCTACACCTTC. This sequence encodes CASSQGRDGYTF.